This entry features one T cell receptor beta chain sequence. Its binding antigen is unknown. No much larger clone exists at a distance of one base, and base qualities are not known. The sample's time point label, in plain terms: sample from adult after SARS-CoV-2 infection, after symptom onset. Two convalescent COVID-19 patients, sampled after symptom onset from adults with prior SARS-CoV-2 infection, were also TCR-sequenced for comparison. This entry is derived from a study of T cell responses to AZD1222 COVID-19 vaccine (dated by TCRdb to about 2021). Describing the broader study: A total of just over 230 trial participants underwent TCR sequencing, of whom about 210 received two doses of AZD1222 and around 25 received two doses of the MenACWY control vaccine. Trial participants were enrolled by age into subgroups of 18-55, 56-69 and 70-plus years, and about 150, 27 and 61 TCR-sequenced participants, respectively, were included in these subgroups.

Trimming leaves V shorter by 5 bases and J shorter by 5 bases, with the junction holding 2 bases beyond the gene matches. The CDR3 covers 14 residues, taking in both the cysteine and the phenylalanine. The sequence is cut down to CDR3 DNA, 42 bases in frame from base 1. CDR1 is given as SGHVS and CDR2 as FNYEAQ, both from the germline V gene. Results and caveats for the whole study, not just this receptor: Participants were mostly white British, with more females than males. The authors suggested clonal diversity may have been underestimated. Epitopes outside the regions mutated in the B.1.351 and B.1.1.7 variants were reportedly recognized by nearly half of the unique spike-specific TCRs. In the small 56-69-year group, the increase in depth fell short of significance, most likely because of low power. The vaccine-associated CD4 TCRs covered the entire spike protein, and the dominant responses fell in regions 160-218 and 743-854. Because no day 14 peak-response samples were available, the repertoires could be characterized only after the peak T cell response. Conclusions about previously exposed vaccinees were limited because only a handful of AZD1222 recipients were SARS-CoV-2 seropositive at baseline. Spike-specific TCR breadth and depth rose significantly after two AZD1222 doses compared with day 0 and with MenACWY recipients.

The CDR3 regions of human TCRbeta chains were analyzed by immunosequencing. The original methods were these. TCRs in the repertoires were compared against a reference library of SARS-CoV-2-specific TCRs that had been generated with the MIRA antigen-specificity platform. Breadth was defined as the fraction of unique TCRs that were SARS-CoV-2-associated. Depth was defined as the fraction of total T cells that were SARS-CoV-2-associated. Using the MIRA data, each spike-specific TCR was mapped to the spike region that the TCR reacts to and placed in a CD4 or CD8 class. Log10-transformed breadth and depth values were compared by one-way ANOVA with Sidak's multiple comparisons tests. TCRdb's version of the immuneACCESS table is confined to in-frame rearrangements and falls short of the full clone set. An unresolved V gene accounts for under half of the shortfall where checked; the remainder is of unknown origin. V and J calls and clone size come straight from that table; D and trimming were deduced from the DNA. The sample yields roughly 150,000 clones; approximately 91% were counted once. The ten top clones hold under 8% of the sample.

The rearranged chain carries TRBV7-6 and TRBJ1-6, and TRBD1 matches 8 of the central bases. The material sequenced was peripheral blood, taken after recovery from COVID-19. The origin of this receptor is an adult who had recovered from COVID-19. CDR3 protein: CASSQQGDNSPLHF. The sequenced DNA: TGTGCCAGCAGCCAACAGGGGGATAATTCACCCCTCCACTTT.